Described below is a single T cell receptor (beta chain) sequence and its context. The repertoire was sequenced with immunoSEQ multiplex PCR; TCRdb's copy has only in-frame clones and lacks some. The repertoire holds about 200,000 clones, with approximately 80% as singletons. This sample was included in a study of blood T cell repertoires in COVID-19. From germline, CDR1 is ENHRY and CDR2 SYGVKD. V gave up 6 bases and J gave up 7 bases; unmatched junction bases: 9. This CDR3 contains 16 residues. This TCR was recovered from a man aged 55 to 69 with COVID-19, enrolled during active disease. This chain joins TRBV10-3 and TRBJ1-6; 10 nucleotides agree with TRBD1. The sequencing input was peripheral blood. Here the CDR3 DNA reads TGTGCCATCAGGGAGACCGGGACAGGGGAGAATTCACCCCTCCACTTT. This sequence encodes CAIRETGTGENSPLHF.